This paragraph covers one TCR beta chain sequence. The antigen remains unidentified. This sample stems from a study of cytomegalovirus exposure and HLA in healthy donors. Study-level findings and limits: An analysis done earlier found most TCR beta V segments productive about 90% or about 30% of the time. A later examination showed that TCR association rates differed by HLA locus, with DRB1 most and HLA-C fewest. Most CMV-associated TCR beta chains were later found to appear HLA-restricted.

The PCR made use of 60 Vbeta and 13 Jbeta primers. TCRdb's copy holds only in-frame clones and misses some; the assay was immunoSEQ multiplex PCR. Its clone listing holds 100,000 to 150,000 clones. Between the trimmed V and J ends, which lost 5 bases and 5 bases, there was a span of 16 bases. Germline V lookup: CDR1 SNHLY, CDR2 FYNNEI. This CDR3 comprises 15 residues. This TCR came from a woman aged 40 to 50 in good health and CMV-seropositive. V is TRBV2 and J is TRBJ1-5; D unresolved. What was sequenced was PBMCs. The CDR3 is CASSLRIAVDQPQHF. For the CDR3, the DNA is TGTGCCAGCAGTCTACGGATCGCGGTGGATCAGCCCCAGCATTTT.